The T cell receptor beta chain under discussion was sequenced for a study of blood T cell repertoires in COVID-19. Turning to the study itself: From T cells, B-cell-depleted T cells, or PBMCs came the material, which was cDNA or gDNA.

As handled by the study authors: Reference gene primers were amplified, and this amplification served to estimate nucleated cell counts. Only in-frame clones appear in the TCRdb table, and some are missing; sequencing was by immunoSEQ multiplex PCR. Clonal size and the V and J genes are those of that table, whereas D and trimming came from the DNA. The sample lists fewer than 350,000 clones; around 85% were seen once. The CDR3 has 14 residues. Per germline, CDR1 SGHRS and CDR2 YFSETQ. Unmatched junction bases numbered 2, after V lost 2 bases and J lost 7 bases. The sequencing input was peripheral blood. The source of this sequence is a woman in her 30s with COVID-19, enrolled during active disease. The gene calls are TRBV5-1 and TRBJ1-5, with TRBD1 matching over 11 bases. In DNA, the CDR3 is TGCGCCAGCAGCTTAGGGACAGGGGGGCAGCCCCAGCATTTT. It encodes CASSLGTGGQPQHF.